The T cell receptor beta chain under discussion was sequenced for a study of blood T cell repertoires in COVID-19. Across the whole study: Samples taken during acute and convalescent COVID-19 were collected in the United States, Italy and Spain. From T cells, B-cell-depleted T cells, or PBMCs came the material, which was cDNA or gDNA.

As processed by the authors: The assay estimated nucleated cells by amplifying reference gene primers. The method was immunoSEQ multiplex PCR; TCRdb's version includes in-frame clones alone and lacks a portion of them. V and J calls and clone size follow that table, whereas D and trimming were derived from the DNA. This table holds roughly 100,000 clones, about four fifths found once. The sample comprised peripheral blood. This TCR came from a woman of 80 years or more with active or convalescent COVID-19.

The CDR3 is CASGLGAVNTEAFF. Here the CDR3 DNA reads TGCGCCAGCGGGTTGGGGGCCGTGAACACTGAAGCTTTCTTT. The J gene is TRBJ1-1, the V gene TRBV5-1, with a possible D match to TRBD1 (6 bases). This CDR3 has 14 amino acids. Deletions cut 7 bases from V and 0 bases from J, with 13 bases between. In germline, CDR1 is SGHRS, CDR2 YFSETQ.